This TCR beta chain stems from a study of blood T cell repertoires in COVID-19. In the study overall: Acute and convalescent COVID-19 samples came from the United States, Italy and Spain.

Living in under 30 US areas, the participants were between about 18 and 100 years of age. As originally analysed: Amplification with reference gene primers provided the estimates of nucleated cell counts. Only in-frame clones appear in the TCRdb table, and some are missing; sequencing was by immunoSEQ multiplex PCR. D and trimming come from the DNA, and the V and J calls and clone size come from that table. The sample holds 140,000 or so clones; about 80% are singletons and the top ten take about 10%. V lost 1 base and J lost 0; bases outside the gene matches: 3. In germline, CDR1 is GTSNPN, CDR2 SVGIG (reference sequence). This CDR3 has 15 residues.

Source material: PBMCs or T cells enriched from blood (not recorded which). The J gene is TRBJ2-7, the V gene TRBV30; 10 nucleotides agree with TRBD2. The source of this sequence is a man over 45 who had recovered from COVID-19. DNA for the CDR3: TGTGCCTGGAGTGGTCAGCGGGGGGGCTCCTACGAGCAGTACTTC. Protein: CAWSGQRGGSYEQYF. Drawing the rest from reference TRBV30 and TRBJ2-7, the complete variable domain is SQTIHQWPATLVQPVGSPLSLECTVEGTSNPNLYWYRQAAGRGLQLLFYSVGIGQISSEVPQNLSASRPQDRQFILSSKKLLLSDSGFYLCAWSGQRGGSYEQYFGPGTRLTVT.